The source of this T cell receptor beta chain is a study of blood T cell repertoires in COVID-19. As for the study in general: In each case, the material was cDNA or gDNA derived from T cells, B-cell-depleted T cells, or PBMCs.

Method: immunoSEQ multiplex PCR; TCRdb's copy keeps in-frame clones and lacks some. The sample records a few hundred thousand clones, 86% being singletons. The CDR3 is 15 amino acids. Germline values: CDR1 MNHEY, CDR2 SVGAGI. The V and J ends lost 5 bases and 2 bases respectively, with 15 bases between them. The chain combines TRBV6-5 with TRBJ1-2; tentatively, D is TRBD1 (6 bases). Source material: peripheral blood. This sequence was found in a man aged 25-45 years who had recovered from COVID-19. CDR3 amino acids: CASSPSGGANYGYTF. The CDR3 DNA reads TGTGCCAGCAGTCCGAGCGGGGGCGCCAACTATGGCTACACCTTC.